The 20 T cell receptor beta chains given below trace back to one sample, sequenced in a study of T-cell memory formation after mild COVID-19. TCRdb recomputed calls from the 5' RACE reads with MiXCR, one row per CDR3 protein. The data show hundreds of thousands of distinct CDR3 sequences, with about a fifth seen just once and about 12% held by the top ten. The material sequenced was PBMCs or a T cell subset sorted from them (not recorded which). The receptors were sampled from an adult woman who had mild COVID-19 (a few samples of this study predate the infection). Cell type and time point are not known.

This clonotype has a handful of counts. J is TRBJ2-3 and V is TRBV12-3 or TRBV12-4; D tentatively fits TRBD1 or TRBD2 (6 bases each). V gave up 1 base and J gave up 6 bases, with 20 bases separating them. The CDR3 length is 17 residues. The CDR3 is CASSLDRVGGLGDTQYF. The CDR3 nucleotides are TGTGCCAGCAGTTTAGACCGGGTCGGGGGCTTGGGGGATACGCAGTATTTT.

This clonotype has a handful of counts. The V call is TRBV9, the J call TRBJ2-2; 9 bases line up with TRBD1. The CDR3 length is 15 residues. Trimming removed 0 bases from V and 6 bases from J; junction bases left unmatched: 3. Per germline, CDR1 SGDLS and CDR2 YYNGEE. The DNA of the CDR3 is TGTGCCAGCAGCGTAGCACAGGGGGCGTCCGGGGAGCTGTTTTTT. Protein sequence: CASSVAQGASGELFF.

This clonotype was counted at least ten times. The V gene is TRBV7-8, the J gene TRBJ2-1; D is unclear. Trimming took off 1 base at V and 10 bases at J, with 8 bases between the two ends. This CDR3 spans 12 amino acids. Germline V gene sequence: CDR1 SGHVS, CDR2 FQNEAQ. The CDR3 DNA sequence: TGTGCCAGCAGCTTAGTGGGCGGAGAGCAGTTCTTC. This translates into CASSLVGGEQFF.

J is TRBJ2-6 and V is TRBV15; no clear D. This CDR3 region has 15 residues. Germline values: CDR1 LNHNV, CDR2 YYDKDF (reference sequence). V gave up 0 bases and J gave up 4 bases, with 7 bases separating them. The CDR3 protein is CATSRDKAGANVLTF. The CDR3 bases are TGTGCCACCAGCAGAGATAAGGCCGGGGCCAACGTCCTGACTTTC.

V gene TRBV6-6 combines with J gene TRBJ2-1; a possible D gene is TRBD2 (6 bases). This CDR3 spans 16 amino acids. Trimming took off 6 bases at V and 0 bases at J, with 15 bases between the two ends. CDR1 is MNHNY and CDR2 is SVGAGI in the germline V gene (reference sequence). CDR3 region: CASSDLRGFSYNEQFF. CDR3 bases: TGTGCCAGCAGCGACTTGCGGGGATTCTCCTACAATGAGCAGTTCTTC.

This chain joins TRBV4-1 and TRBJ2-1; either TRBD1 or TRBD2 may supply D (6 bases each). Germline CDR1 and CDR2: MGHRA and YSYEKL. This CDR3 is 14 amino acids long. Trimming pared 8 bases from V and 10 bases from J, leaving 21 bases between. The CDR3 nucleotides are TGCGCCAGCGGGGGGCCGCACCCCTTCCTAGAGCAGTTCTTC. Its translation: CASGGPHPFLEQFF.

This clonotype has only a few counts. The genes are TRBV4-3 and TRBJ1-4; perhaps TRBD1 as D (5 bases). Trimming stripped 3 bases from V and 13 bases from J, with 15 bases between. Germline V CDR1 and CDR2: LGHNA, YSLEER. The CDR3 has 13 amino acids. The CDR3 is CASSHREGPGLFF. The CDR3 region has the DNA TGCGCCAGCAGCCACCGGGAGGGGCCTGGACTGTTTTTT.

This clonotype showed up many times. The chain links TRBV7-2 to TRBJ2-4, with 15 bases that match TRBD2. This CDR3 comprises 17 residues. The germline gives CDR1 SGHTA, CDR2 FQGNSA. V lost 3 bases to trimming and J lost 6 bases; unmatched junction nucleotides: 6. The CDR3 sequence: CASSLGRTSGRGNIQYF. Here the CDR3 DNA reads TGTGCCAGCAGCTTGGGGCGGACTAGCGGGAGGGGAAACATTCAGTACTTC.

This chain links TRBV7-3 with TRBJ2-3, with D perhaps matching TRBD1 or TRBD2 (5 bases each). CDR1 SGHTA and CDR2 FQGTGA come from the germline V gene. Trimming removed 5 bases at V and 4 bases at J, with 16 bases between. The CDR3 is made up of 15 amino acids. The CDR3 DNA reads TGTGCCAGCAGCCGCGATGGGGGTAGATCAGATACGCAGTATTTT. Translating gives CASSRDGGRSDTQYF.

This clonotype appeared a few times. V is TRBV4-1 and J is TRBJ2-5; D remains unclear. V was pared by 1 base and J by 8 bases, with 11 bases between. Germline V gives CDR1 MGHRA, CDR2 YSYEKL. The CDR3 covers 13 residues. The CDR3 loop reads CASSQVAGGTQYF. Written as DNA, the CDR3 is TGCGCCAGCAGCCAAGTTGCTGGTGGCACCCAGTACTTC.

V gene TRBV29-1 combines with J gene TRBJ1-2, with D hard to call. Germline CDR1 reads SQVTM; CDR2 reads ANQGSEA. This CDR3 has 11 residues. V dropped 5 bases and J dropped 5 bases, with 9 bases sitting between them. CDR3 protein: CSVWTGYGYTF. The CDR3 DNA is TGCAGCGTTTGGACGGGGTATGGCTACACCTTC.

In its sample, this clonotype was seen a few times. This chain uses TRBV7-9 with TRBJ1-4; no reliable D call. There are 16 residues in the CDR3. Germline CDR1 SEHNR, CDR2 FQNEAQ (reference sequence). The ends were cut back, 5 bases at V and 0 bases at J, with 13 bases in the middle. The CDR3 protein is CASSPHPGSTNEKLFF. The CDR3 nucleotides are TGTGCCAGCAGCCCGCATCCGGGTTCAACTAATGAAAAACTGTTTTTT.

This clonotype was detected ten times or more. The rearrangement joins TRBV5-1 to TRBJ2-7, with TRBD2 matching over 13 bases. Trimming removed 0 bases from V and 4 bases from J; junction bases left unmatched: 1. There are 15 residues in the CDR3. CDR1 and CDR2 from the germline V gene are SGHRS and YFSETQ. The CDR3: CASSLETSGGYEQYF. Written as DNA, the CDR3 is TGCGCCAGCAGCTTGGAGACTAGCGGGGGGTACGAGCAGTACTTC.

This clonotype was recorded a few times. The genes are TRBV5-8 and TRBJ2-7, with D hard to call. The V end lost 1 base, the J end lost 3 bases, and 11 bases lay between the germline ends. CDR3 length: 14 amino acids. Germline loops: CDR1 SGHTS, CDR2 YDEGEE. This CDR3 reads CASSLNKPNYEQYF. CDR3 in DNA: TGTGCCAGCAGCTTGAACAAACCAAACTACGAGCAGTACTTC.

This clonotype was seen only a few times. The chain uses TRBV4-1 and TRBJ2-5; 11 nucleotides match TRBD2. V shed 4 bases, J shed 1 base, and the junction held 11 bases outside the gene matches. The length of the CDR3 is 18 residues. CDR1 and CDR2 (germline): MGHRA, YSYEKL. The CDR3 region is CASSPRATGLAVQETQYF. For the CDR3, the DNA is TGCGCCAGCAGCCCCCGGGCAACGGGACTAGCGGTCCAAGAGACCCAGTACTTC.

The V call is TRBV5-8, the J call TRBJ1-2; D is perhaps TRBD1 (6 bases). There are 15 residues in the CDR3. V dropped 4 bases and J dropped 5 bases, with 18 bases sitting between them. CDR1 is SGHTS, CDR2 YDEGEE, per germline. CDR3 sequence reads: CASSIGGRTTYGYTF. In DNA, the CDR3 is TGTGCCAGCAGCATCGGGGGGCGAACCACATATGGCTACACCTTC.

This clonotype has more than one count but fewer than ten. The chain links TRBV20-1 to TRBJ1-1, with 7 bases identical to TRBD1. The germline CDR1 and CDR2 sequences are DFQATT and SNEGSKA (reference sequence). CDR3 length: 13 amino acids. V dropped 5 bases and J dropped 0; count of bases not matched to a gene: 3. The CDR3, as DNA: TGCAGTGCTCCCGACAGGGTGAACACTGAAGCTTTCTTT. It translates to CSAPDRVNTEAFF.

J is TRBJ2-2 and V is TRBV24-1, with D possibly TRBD1 on 5 matching bases. Germline V lookup: CDR1 KGHDR, CDR2 SFDVKD. V gave up 4 bases and J gave up 6 bases, with 14 bases separating them. The CDR3 loop spans 15 amino acids. Here the CDR3 DNA reads TGTGCCACCAGTGAGGGGTCGCAGGGCCCCGGGGAGCTGTTTTTT. Translated, it gives CATSEGSQGPGELFF.

CDR3 nucleotide sequence: TGTGCCATCAGTGAGTTCGGGGAAGCTTTCTTT. Amino acid sequence: CAISEFGEAFF. The chain links TRBV10-3 to TRBJ1-1; no clear D. Germline CDR1 and CDR2: ENHRY and SYGVKD. The CDR3 consists of 11 residues. Between the trimmed V and J ends, which lost 1 base and 8 bases, there was a span of 5 bases.

Only a few counts were recorded for this clonotype. The CDR3 sequence is CASRWLAGGPLEQFF. The CDR3 DNA is TGTGCCAGCAGATGGCTAGCGGGAGGGCCTCTTGAGCAGTTCTTC. V gene TRBV6-5 combines with J gene TRBJ2-1; 12 bases are a match to TRBD2. The CDR3 is 15 residues long. The germline gives CDR1 MNHEY, CDR2 SVGAGI. V shed 6 bases and J 9 bases; nucleotides not matched to a gene: 9.